This T cell receptor (beta chain) originates from a study of OX40 agonist ivuxolimab in advanced cancers. Findings of the study overall: The average count of expanded clones was higher among CD8+ T cells than among CD4+.

Note on this clone: Antigen: not known.

Profiled with immunoSEQ multiplex PCR; TCRdb holds only in-frame clones, not every one. This table has around 60,000 clones, about 88% appearing once. The TCR comes from an adult with an advanced solid tumor such as melanoma, head and neck, liver or kidney cancer. The sample consisted of CD4+ or CD8+ T cells sorted from blood, taken in a trial of the OX40 agonist ivuxolimab.

CDR3 in amino acids: CASSVTAGGRTGELFF. The CDR3 nucleotides read TGTGCCAGCAGCGTAACGGCGGGAGGACGAACCGGGGAGCTGTTTTTT. V gene TRBV9 combines with J gene TRBJ2-2; 8 bases align to TRBD2. CDR3 length equals 16 residues. V lost 1 base and J lost 5; bases outside the gene matches: 7. Per germline, CDR1 SGDLS and CDR2 YYNGEE.